The present T cell receptor beta chain was sequenced within a study of T cells in Graves' hyperthyroidism and ophthalmopathy. Exclusion criteria comprised uncontrolled infection, other autoimmune disease, pregnancy or lactation. The source of the PBMCs was more than 9.5 ml of fresh peripheral blood. The CDR3 has 10 amino acids. The germline V gene encodes CDR1 DFQATT and CDR2 SNEGSKA (reference sequence). V was clipped by 4 bases and J by 9 bases, with 8 bases between them. A word on this clonotype: What it binds is not known.

Findings and limits, study-wide: A model of 13 V-J features distinguished ophthalmopathy from stable hyperthyroidism. Among thyroid clonotypes expanded above 0.001, most also appeared in blood.

What was amplified from RNA transcripts were TCR beta CDR3 regions. A first-round RT-PCR of the TCR CDR3 used the HTBI primer set. From the multiplex PCR reads, TCRdb called clonotypes with MiXCR, one entry per CDR3 protein. The sample holds 300,000 to 450,000 distinct CDR3 sequences; 15% to 19% are singletons and the top ten take about 30%. The TCR comes from a woman between 18 and 29 years old with Graves' hyperthyroidism that later progressed to Graves' ophthalmopathy. The chain employs TRBV20-1 and TRBJ2-3; no reliable D call. Material: blood. The CDR3 bases are TGCAGTGCTACGAGTCGGACGCAGTATTTT. Its translation: CSATSRTQYF.